The entry below gives a single T cell receptor beta chain sequence along with its context. The data were produced by immunoSEQ multiplex PCR, yet TCRdb's version contains in-frame clones alone and is incomplete. The sample contains some 290,000 clones, roughly 90% of which appear only once. Germline CDR1 SGHNT, CDR2 YYREEE (reference sequence). The V segment lost 4 bases and the J segment 4 bases; nucleotides outside the gene matches: 4. The CDR3 runs 15 residues. This entry is derived from a study of blood T cell repertoires in COVID-19. Study summary: PBMCs, B-cell-depleted T cells, or T cells were the source of the cDNA or gDNA that made up the material.

Seattle's enrolled individuals joined amid active infection and were then monitored longitudinally. The clonotype originates from a woman in her thirties with COVID-19, enrolled during active disease. The sample taken for sequencing was peripheral blood. The gene calls are TRBV5-4 and TRBJ1-4; 10 nucleotides agree with TRBD1. CDR3 sequence reads: CASSPGTGDNEKLFF. The CDR3 nucleotides are TGTGCCAGCAGCCCGGGGACAGGGGATAATGAAAAACTGTTTTTT.